This T cell receptor (beta chain) stems from a study of post-analysis software for immune sequencing data. Overall study results and limits: Four to six TRBV segments, including TRBV5-6, TRBV5-1 and TRBV20-1, were more frequent in patients than controls. Normalized Chao1 diversity was significantly lower in multiple sclerosis patients than in controls.

Germline CDR1 MNHEY, CDR2 SMNVEV (reference sequence). This CDR3 contains 13 residues. V shed 2 bases and J shed 6 bases, with 9 bases lying between them. About this clonotype itself: Its matching antigen is unknown.

TCR beta cDNA libraries included unique molecular identifiers. TCRdb re-derived calls from the PCR reads in MiXCR, one entry per CDR3 protein. Among hundreds of thousands of distinct CDR3 sequences listed, roughly 50% were seen once. This receptor was taken from a girl between 5 and 17 years old with multiple sclerosis. This chain links TRBV27 with TRBJ2-3, with D unclear. The specimen was blood. CDR3 DNA: TGTGCCAGCAGTTTACGGCAGATGGATACGCAGTATTTT. This translates into CASSLRQMDTQYF.